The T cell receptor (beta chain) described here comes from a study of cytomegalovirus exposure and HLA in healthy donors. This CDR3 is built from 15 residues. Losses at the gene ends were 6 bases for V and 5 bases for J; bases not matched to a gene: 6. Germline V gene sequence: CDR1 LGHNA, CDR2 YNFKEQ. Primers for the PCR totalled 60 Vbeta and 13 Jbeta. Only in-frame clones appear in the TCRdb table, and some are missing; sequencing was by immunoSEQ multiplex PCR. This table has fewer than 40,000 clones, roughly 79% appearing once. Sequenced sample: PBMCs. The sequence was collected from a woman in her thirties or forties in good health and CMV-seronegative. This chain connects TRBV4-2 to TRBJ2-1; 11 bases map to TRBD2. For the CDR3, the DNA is TGTGCCAGCAGACCTCTAGCGGGGGGAAACAATGAGCAGTTCTTC. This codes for CASRPLAGGNNEQFF.